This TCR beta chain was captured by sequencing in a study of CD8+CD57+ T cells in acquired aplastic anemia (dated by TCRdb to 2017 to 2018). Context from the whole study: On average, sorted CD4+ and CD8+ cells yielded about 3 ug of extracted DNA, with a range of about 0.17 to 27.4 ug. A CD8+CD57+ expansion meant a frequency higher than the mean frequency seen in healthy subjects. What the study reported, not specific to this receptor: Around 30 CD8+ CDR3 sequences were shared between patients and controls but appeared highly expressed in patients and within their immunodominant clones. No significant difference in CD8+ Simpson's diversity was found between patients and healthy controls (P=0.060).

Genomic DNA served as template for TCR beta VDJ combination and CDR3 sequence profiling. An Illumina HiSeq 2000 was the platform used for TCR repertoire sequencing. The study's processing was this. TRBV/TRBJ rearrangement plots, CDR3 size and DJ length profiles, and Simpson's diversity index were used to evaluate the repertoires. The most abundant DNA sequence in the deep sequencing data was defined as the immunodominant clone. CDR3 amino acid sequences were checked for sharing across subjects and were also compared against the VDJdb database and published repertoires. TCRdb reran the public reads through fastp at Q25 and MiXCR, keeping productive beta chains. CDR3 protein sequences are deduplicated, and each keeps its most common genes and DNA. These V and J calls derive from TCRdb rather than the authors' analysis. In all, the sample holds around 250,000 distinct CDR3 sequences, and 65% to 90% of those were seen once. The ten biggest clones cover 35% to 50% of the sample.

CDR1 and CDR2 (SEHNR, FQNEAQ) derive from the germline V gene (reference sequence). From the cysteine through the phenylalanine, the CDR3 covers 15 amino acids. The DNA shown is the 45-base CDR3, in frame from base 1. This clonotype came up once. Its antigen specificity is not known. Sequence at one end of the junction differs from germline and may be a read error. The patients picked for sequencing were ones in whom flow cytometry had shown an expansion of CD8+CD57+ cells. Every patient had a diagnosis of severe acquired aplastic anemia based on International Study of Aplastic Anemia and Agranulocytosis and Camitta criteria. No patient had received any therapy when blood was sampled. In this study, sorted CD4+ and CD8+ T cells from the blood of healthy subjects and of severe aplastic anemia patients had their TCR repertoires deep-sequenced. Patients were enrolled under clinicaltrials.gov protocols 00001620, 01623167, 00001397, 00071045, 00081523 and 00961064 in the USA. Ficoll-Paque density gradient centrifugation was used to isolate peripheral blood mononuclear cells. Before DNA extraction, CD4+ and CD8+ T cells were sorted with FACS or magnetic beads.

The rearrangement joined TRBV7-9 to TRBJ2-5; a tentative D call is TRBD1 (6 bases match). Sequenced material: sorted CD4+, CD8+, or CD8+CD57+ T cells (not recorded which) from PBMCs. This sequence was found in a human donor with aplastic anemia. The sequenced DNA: TGTGCCTGCAGCTTAGTCCCAGGGGAGCAAGTTTTCCGGTACTTC. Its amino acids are CACSLVPGEQVFRYF.